Each of the 7 T cell receptor beta chains below was sequenced from the same sample in a study of blood T cell repertoires in COVID-19. Produced via immunoSEQ multiplex PCR; TCRdb's table is partial and in-frame only. The sample yields about 250,000 clones, roughly 84% seen once. The sample taken for sequencing was PBMCs or T cells enriched from blood (not recorded which). These receptors were taken from a man aged 45 to 65 who had recovered from COVID-19.

The genes are TRBV7-3 and TRBJ1-2, with 8 bases aligning to TRBD1. Germline V lookup: CDR1 SGHTA, CDR2 FQGTGA. V shed 5 bases, J shed 8 bases, and the junction held 10 bases outside the gene matches. The CDR3 extends over 14 amino acids. CDR3 protein: CASSPSGQGGGYTF. As DNA, the CDR3 is TGTGCCAGCAGCCCCTCCGGACAGGGAGGCGGCTACACCTTC.

The chain links TRBV6-5 to TRBJ2-7; 7 bases agree with TRBD1. Trimming removed 4 bases from V and 0 bases from J; junction bases left unmatched: 6. This CDR3 is 15 amino acids long. Germline CDR1 reads MNHEY; CDR2 reads SVGAGI. In nucleotides, the CDR3 is TGTGCCAGCAGTTCACCGACAGGGTACTCCTACGAGCAGTACTTC. Translating gives CASSSPTGYSYEQYF.

The rearrangement links TRBV3-1 (or the pseudogene TRBV3-2) to TRBJ1-1, with D tentatively TRBD1 (5 bases). There are 15 residues in the CDR3. Germline loops: CDR1 LGHDT, CDR2 YNNKEL (reference sequence). V gave up 1 base and J gave up 6 bases, with 15 bases separating them. Here the CDR3 DNA reads TGTGCCAGCAGCCAAGGTAACATAGGGGCGGCTGAAGCTTTCTTT. This gives the protein CASSQGNIGAAEAFF.

This clone was detected only once. This rearrangement joins TRBV4-1 to TRBJ2-5; 9 nucleotides agree with TRBD2. The CDR3 is 18 residues long. With V trimmed by 4 bases and J by 0 bases, 12 bases remained unmatched. The V gene's germline CDR1 is MGHRA and CDR2 YSYEKL. CDR3 DNA sequence: TGCGCCAGCAGCCTGGGGACCCAGCGGGGGGTGTACCAAGAGACCCAGTACTTC. Residues: CASSLGTQRGVYQETQYF.

CDR3 sequence reads: CASTSKGVTGELFF. The CDR3 DNA follows: TGCGCCAGCACGAGTAAAGGGGTCACCGGGGAGCTGTTTTTT. The rearrangement uses TRBV5-1 and TRBJ2-2, with D possibly TRBD1 on 5 matching bases. Deletions cut 6 bases from V and 4 bases from J, with 13 bases between. Germline V gene sequence: CDR1 SGHRS, CDR2 YFSETQ. The CDR3 length is 14 residues. Full variable domain (missing parts from reference TRBV5-1 and TRBJ2-2): KAGVTQTPRYLIKTRGQQVTLSCSPISGHRSVSWYQQTPGQGLQFLFEYFSETQRNKGNFPGRFSGRQFSNSRSEMNVSTLELGDSALYLCASTSKGVTGELFFGEGSRLTVL.

The chain combines TRBV6-5 with TRBJ1-4; no definite D call. Trimming cost V 7 bases and J 3 bases, with 9 bases left between them. The length of the CDR3 is 13 residues. Germline V gene data show CDR1 as MNHEY and CDR2 as SVGAGI. CDR3 in DNA: TGTGCCAGCAATTGGGCGCCTAATGAAAAACTGTTTTTT. This translates into CASNWAPNEKLFF.

This chain links TRBV29-1 with TRBJ2-1, with 9 nucleotides matching TRBD1. This CDR3 region has 14 residues. From germline, CDR1 is SQVTM and CDR2 ANQGSEA. Trimming took 5 bases from V and 4 from J; bases not matched to a gene: 6. The CDR3, as DNA: TGCAGCGTTACTGGACAGGGGAGGTACAATGAGCAGTTCTTC. Its translation: CSVTGQGRYNEQFF.